These T cell receptor beta chains were read from a single sample in a study of blood T cell repertoires in COVID-19. This table comes from immunoSEQ multiplex PCR, and its TCRdb copy is limited to in-frame clones, with some not included. The data show about 500,000 clones, roughly 87% seen once. The sequenced sample consisted of PBMCs or T cells enriched from blood (not recorded which). The source is a woman under 30 who had recovered from COVID-19. Both conserved end residues are part of each CDR3. A D gene is named only where the DNA matches it firmly. Rows give clone size only sometimes, using once, few, many, or a class for an expanded clone.

d_call: -
j_call: TRBJ1-2
clone_size: -
v_call: TRBV12-3/TRBV12-4
cdr3_aa: CASSPQLNGYTF
cdr3_nt: TGTGCCAGCAGCCCCCAGTTAAATGGCTACACCTTC

d_call: -
j_call: TRBJ1-4
clone_size: -
v_call: TRBV19
cdr3_aa: CATTSSVLAEKLFF
cdr3_nt: TGTGCCACAACTTCGTCGGTTCTCGCTGAAAAACTGTTTTTT

d_call: -
j_call: TRBJ1-1
clone_size: -
v_call: TRBV28
cdr3_aa: CASTIEGYTEAFF
cdr3_nt: TGTGCCAGCACCATTGAGGGCTACACTGAAGCTTTCTTT

d_call: -
j_call: TRBJ1-2
clone_size: -
v_call: TRBV11-2
cdr3_aa: CASSLEGDGYTF
cdr3_nt: TGTGCCAGCAGCTTAGAAGGGGATGGCTACACCTTC

d_call: TRBD1
j_call: TRBJ1-4
clone_size: -
v_call: TRBV2
cdr3_aa: CASSEGTGQEKLFF
cdr3_nt: TGTGCCAGCAGTGAAGGGACAGGGCAGGAAAAACTGTTTTTT

d_call: TRBD1
j_call: TRBJ1-5
clone_size: once
v_call: TRBV4-1
cdr3_aa: CASSPTDRGTNQPQHF
cdr3_nt: TGCGCCAGCAGCCCTACGGACAGGGGGACCAATCAGCCCCAGCATTTT

d_call: -
j_call: TRBJ1-5
clone_size: -
v_call: TRBV28
cdr3_aa: CASSLEGGEPQHF
cdr3_nt: TGTGCCAGCAGTTTAGAAGGGGGAGAGCCCCAGCATTTT

d_call: -
j_call: TRBJ1-1
clone_size: -
v_call: TRBV19
cdr3_aa: CASSLFYRETNENTEAFF
cdr3_nt: TGTGCCAGTAGCCTATTTTACAGGGAAACTAATGAGAACACTGAAGCTTTCTTT

d_call: -
j_call: TRBJ1-2
clone_size: -
v_call: TRBV30
cdr3_aa: CAWSLVDYGYTF
cdr3_nt: TGTGCCTGGAGTCTAGTGGACTATGGCTACACCTTC

d_call: -
j_call: TRBJ1-2
clone_size: few
v_call: TRBV9
cdr3_aa: CASSPSEAGGGYTF
cdr3_nt: TGTGCCAGCAGCCCCTCTGAGGCAGGCGGGGGCTACACCTTC

d_call: -
j_call: TRBJ1-2
clone_size: -
v_call: TRBV5-5
cdr3_aa: CASSPGGGRGIYGYTF
cdr3_nt: TGTGCCAGCAGCCCCGGGGGGGGTCGGGGGATCTATGGCTACACCTTC

d_call: -
j_call: TRBJ2-7
clone_size: -
v_call: TRBV2
cdr3_aa: CASSGPRGFLLSGSYEQYF
cdr3_nt: TGTGCCAGCAGTGGACCTAGGGGGTTTCTTTTGAGTGGCTCCTACGAGCAGTACTTC

d_call: TRBD1
j_call: TRBJ1-3
clone_size: -
v_call: TRBV5-1
cdr3_aa: CASSSLQGEGNTIYF
cdr3_nt: TGCGCCAGCAGCTCCCTCCAGGGGGAAGGAAACACCATATATTTT

d_call: -
j_call: TRBJ1-6
clone_size: -
v_call: TRBV30
cdr3_aa: CAWSTSDRMLSPLHF
cdr3_nt: TGTGCCTGGAGCACGAGCGACAGGATGCTTTCACCCCTCCACTTT

d_call: -
j_call: TRBJ1-1
clone_size: -
v_call: TRBV19
cdr3_aa: CASSIARGTEAFF
cdr3_nt: TGTGCCAGTAGTATAGCCAGGGGTACTGAAGCTTTCTTT